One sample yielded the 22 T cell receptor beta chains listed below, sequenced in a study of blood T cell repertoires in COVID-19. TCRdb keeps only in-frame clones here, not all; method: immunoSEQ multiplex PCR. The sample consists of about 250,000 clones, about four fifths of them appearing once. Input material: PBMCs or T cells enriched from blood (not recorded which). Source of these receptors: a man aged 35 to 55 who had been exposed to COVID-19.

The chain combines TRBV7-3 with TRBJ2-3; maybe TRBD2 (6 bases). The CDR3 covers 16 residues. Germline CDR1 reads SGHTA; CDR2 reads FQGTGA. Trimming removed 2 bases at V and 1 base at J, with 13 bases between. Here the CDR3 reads CASSLVSSGRTDTQYF. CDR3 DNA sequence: TGTGCCAGCAGCTTAGTCAGTAGCGGCCGCACAGATACGCAGTATTTT.

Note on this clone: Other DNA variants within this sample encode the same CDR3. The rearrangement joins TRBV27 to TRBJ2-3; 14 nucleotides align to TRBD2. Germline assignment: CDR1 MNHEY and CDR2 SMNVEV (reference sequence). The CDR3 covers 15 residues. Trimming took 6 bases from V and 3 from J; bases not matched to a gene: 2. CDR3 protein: CASSRTSGRTDTQYF. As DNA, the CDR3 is TGTGCCAGCAGCAGGACTAGCGGGAGGACAGATACGCAGTATTTT.

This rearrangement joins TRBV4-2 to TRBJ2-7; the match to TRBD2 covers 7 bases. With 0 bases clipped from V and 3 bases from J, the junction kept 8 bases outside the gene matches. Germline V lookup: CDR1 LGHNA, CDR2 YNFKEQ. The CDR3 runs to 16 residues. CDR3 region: CASSQDLGLADYEQYF. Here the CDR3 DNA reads TGTGCCAGCAGCCAAGATCTCGGGCTAGCGGACTACGAGCAGTACTTC.

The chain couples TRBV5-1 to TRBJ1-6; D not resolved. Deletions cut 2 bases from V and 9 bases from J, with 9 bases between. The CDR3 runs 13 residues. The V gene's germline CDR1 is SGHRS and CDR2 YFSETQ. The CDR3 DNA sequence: TGCGCCAGCAGCTTTTCCGAGGGTTCACCCCTCCACTTT. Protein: CASSFSEGSPLHF.

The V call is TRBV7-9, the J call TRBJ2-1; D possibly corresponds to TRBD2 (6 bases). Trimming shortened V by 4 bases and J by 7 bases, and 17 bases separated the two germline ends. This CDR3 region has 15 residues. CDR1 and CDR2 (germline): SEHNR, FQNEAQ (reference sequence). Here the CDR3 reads CASSSLQRGMNEQFF. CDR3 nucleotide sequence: TGTGCCAGCAGCTCATTACAGCGCGGGATGAATGAGCAGTTCTTC.

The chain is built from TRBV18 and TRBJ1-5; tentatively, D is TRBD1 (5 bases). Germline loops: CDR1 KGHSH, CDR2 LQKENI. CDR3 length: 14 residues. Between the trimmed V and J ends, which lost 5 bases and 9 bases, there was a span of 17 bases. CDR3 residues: CASSSGQAGWPQHF. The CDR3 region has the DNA TGTGCCAGCTCATCAGGACAAGCAGGATGGCCCCAGCATTTT.

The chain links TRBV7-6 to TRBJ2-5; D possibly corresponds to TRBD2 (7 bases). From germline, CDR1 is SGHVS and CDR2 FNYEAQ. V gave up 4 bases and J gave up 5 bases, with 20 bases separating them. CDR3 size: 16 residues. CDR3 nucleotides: TGTGCCAGCAGCTCGCAACAGGGAGGGGTGGGGGAGACCCAGTACTTC. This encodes CASSSQQGGVGETQYF.

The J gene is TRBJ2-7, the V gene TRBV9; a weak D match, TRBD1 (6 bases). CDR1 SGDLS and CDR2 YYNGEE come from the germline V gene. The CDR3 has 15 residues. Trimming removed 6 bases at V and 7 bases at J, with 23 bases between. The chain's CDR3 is CASNARTDPVSEQYF. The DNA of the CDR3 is TGTGCCAGCAACGCCCGGACAGACCCGGTCTCGGAGCAGTACTTC.

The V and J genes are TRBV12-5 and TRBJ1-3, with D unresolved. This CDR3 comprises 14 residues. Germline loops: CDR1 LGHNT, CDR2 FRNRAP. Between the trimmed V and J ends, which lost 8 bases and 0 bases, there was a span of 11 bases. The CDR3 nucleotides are TGTGCTAGTAGCGCGGGTGACTCTGGAAACACCATATATTTT. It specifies CASSAGDSGNTIYF.

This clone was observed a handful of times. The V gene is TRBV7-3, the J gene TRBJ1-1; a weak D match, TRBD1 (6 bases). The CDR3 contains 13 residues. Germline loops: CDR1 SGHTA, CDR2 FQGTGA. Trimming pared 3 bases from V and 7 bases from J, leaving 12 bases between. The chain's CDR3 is CASSFGGAREAFF. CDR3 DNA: TGTGCCAGCAGCTTCGGGGGGGCCCGTGAAGCTTTCTTT.

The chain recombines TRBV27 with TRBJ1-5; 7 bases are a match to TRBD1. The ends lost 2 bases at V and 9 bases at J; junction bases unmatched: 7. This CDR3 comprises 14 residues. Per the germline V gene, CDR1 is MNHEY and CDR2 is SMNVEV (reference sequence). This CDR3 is CASSLGGQLWPQHF. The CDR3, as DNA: TGTGCCAGCAGTTTAGGGGGACAGCTCTGGCCCCAGCATTTT.

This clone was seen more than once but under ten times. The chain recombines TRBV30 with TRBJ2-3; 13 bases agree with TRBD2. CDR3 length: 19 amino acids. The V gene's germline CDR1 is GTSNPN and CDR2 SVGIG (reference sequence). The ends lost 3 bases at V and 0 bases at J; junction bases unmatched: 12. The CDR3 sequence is CAWSRTSGSPTLSTDTQYF. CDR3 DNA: TGTGCCTGGAGCAGGACTAGCGGGAGTCCGACCCTAAGCACAGATACGCAGTATTTT.

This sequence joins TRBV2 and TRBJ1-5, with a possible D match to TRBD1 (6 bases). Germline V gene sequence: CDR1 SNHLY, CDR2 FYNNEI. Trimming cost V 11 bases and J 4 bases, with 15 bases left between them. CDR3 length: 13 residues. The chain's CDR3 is CAGKGGGNQPQHF. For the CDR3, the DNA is TGTGCCGGAAAAGGGGGGGGAAATCAGCCCCAGCATTTT.

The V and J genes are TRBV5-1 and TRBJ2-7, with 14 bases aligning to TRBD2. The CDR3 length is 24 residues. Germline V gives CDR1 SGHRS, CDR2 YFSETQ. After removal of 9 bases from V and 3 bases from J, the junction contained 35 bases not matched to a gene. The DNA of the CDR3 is TGCGCCACCTTTCAGGGGGGACTAGCGGGAGTATATTTTAGAACCCATAAAGAAATCTACGAGCAGTACTTC. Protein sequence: CATFQGGLAGVYFRTHKEIYEQYF.

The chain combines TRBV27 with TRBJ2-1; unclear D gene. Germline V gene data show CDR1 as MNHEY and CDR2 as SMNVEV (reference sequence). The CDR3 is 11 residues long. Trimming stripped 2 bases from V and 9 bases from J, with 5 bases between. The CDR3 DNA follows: TGTGCCAGCAGTTTAGGTAGTGAGCAGTTCTTC. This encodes CASSLGSEQFF.

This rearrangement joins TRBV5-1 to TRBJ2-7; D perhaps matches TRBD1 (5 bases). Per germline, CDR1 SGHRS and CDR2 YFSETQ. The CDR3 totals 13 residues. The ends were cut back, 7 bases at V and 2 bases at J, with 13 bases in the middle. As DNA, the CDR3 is TGCGCCAGCCGAATAGGGGCAACCTACGAGCAGTACTTC. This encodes CASRIGATYEQYF.

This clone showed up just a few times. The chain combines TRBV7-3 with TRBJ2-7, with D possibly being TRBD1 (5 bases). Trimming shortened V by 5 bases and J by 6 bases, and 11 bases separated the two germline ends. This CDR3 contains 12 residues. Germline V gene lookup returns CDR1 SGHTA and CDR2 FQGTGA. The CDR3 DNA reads TGTGCCAGCAGCCACGATAGGGGCGAGCAGTACTTC. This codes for CASSHDRGEQYF.

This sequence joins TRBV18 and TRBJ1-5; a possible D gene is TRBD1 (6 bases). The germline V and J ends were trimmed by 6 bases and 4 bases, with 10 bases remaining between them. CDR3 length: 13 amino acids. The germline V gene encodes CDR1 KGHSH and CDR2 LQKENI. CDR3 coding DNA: TGTGCCAGCTCTCAACAGGGAAATCAGCCCCAGCATTTT. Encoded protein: CASSQQGNQPQHF. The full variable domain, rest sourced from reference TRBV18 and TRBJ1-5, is NAGVMQNPRHLVRRRGQEARLRCSPMKGHSHVYWYRQLPEEGLKFMVYLQKENIIDESGMPKERFSAEFPKEGPSILRIQQVVRGDSAAYFCASSQQGNQPQHFGDGTRLSIL.

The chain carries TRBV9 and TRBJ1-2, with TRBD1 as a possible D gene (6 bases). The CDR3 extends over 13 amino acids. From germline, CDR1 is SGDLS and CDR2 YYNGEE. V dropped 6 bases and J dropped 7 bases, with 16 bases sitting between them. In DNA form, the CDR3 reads TGTGCCAGCAAAGACAGGCTAAAGGGTGGCTACACCTTC. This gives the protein CASKDRLKGGYTF.

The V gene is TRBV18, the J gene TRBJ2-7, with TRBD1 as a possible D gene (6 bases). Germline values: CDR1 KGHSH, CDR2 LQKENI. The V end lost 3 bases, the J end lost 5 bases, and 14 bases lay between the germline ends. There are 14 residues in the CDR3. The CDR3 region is CASSPVTGRDEQYF. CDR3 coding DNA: TGTGCCAGCTCACCGGTTACAGGGCGAGACGAGCAGTACTTC.

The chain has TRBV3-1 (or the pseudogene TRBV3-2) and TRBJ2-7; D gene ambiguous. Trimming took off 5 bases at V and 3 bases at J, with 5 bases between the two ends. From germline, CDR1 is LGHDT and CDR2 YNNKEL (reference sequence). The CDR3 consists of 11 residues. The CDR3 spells CASSSVYEQYF. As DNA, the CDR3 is TGTGCCAGCAGCTCCGTCTACGAGCAGTACTTC.

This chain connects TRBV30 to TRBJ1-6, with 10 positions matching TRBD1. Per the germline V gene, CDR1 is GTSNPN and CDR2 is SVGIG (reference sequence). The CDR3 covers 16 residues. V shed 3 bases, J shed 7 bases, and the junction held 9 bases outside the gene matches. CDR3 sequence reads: CAWRGDRGRSNSPLHF. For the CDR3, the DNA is TGTGCCTGGAGGGGCGACAGGGGGCGTTCCAATTCACCCCTCCACTTT. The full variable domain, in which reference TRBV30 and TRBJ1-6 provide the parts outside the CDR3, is SQTIHQWPATLVQPVGSPLSLECTVEGTSNPNLYWYRQAAGRGLQLLFYSVGIGQISSEVPQNLSASRPQDRQFILSSKKLLLSDSGFYLCAWRGDRGRSNSPLHFGNGTRLTVT.